This TCR beta chain was documented in a study of cytotoxic CD8 clonotypes in ibrutinib-treated CLL. Across the whole study: Mean per-sample yields comprised just over 250,000 productive templates and fewer than 95,000 productive rearrangements.

The CDR3 sequence is 13 residues long. V was shortened by 5 bases and J by 4 bases, with 11 bases between the two germline ends. Per the germline V gene, CDR1 is MGHRA and CDR2 is YSYEKL. The protocol was immunoSEQ multiplex PCR, while the TCRdb copy is restricted to in-frame clones and leaves out a portion. The data hold around 330,000 clones, with under 70% observed a single time. This sequence was found in a human donor with chronic lymphocytic leukemia. The sample consisted of PBMCs, taken after 36 months of ibrutinib treatment. The chain has TRBV4-1 and TRBJ1-2; D perhaps matches TRBD1 (6 bases). CDR3 nucleotide sequence: TGCGCCAGCAGCTCCGACAGGTCCTATGGCTACACCTTC. It specifies CASSSDRSYGYTF.